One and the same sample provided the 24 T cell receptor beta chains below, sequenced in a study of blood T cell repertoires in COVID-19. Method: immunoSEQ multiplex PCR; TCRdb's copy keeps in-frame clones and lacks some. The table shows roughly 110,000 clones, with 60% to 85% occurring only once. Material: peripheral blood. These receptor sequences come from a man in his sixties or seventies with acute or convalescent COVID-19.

CDR3 sequence: CASSQGQAGYNEQFF. The CDR3 DNA follows: TGTGCCAGCAGCCAAGGGCAGGCGGGCTACAATGAGCAGTTCTTC. The chain links TRBV3-1 (or the pseudogene TRBV3-2) to TRBJ2-1, with a possible D match to TRBD2 (5 bases). Germline V gene lookup returns CDR1 LGHDT and CDR2 YNNKEL (reference sequence). Deletions cut 1 base from V and 3 bases from J, with 10 bases between. The CDR3 is made up of 15 amino acids.

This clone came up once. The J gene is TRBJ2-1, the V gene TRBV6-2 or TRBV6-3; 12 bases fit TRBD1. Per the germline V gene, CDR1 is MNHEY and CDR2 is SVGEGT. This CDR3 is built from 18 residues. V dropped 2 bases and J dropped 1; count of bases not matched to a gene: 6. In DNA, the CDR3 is TGTGCCAGCAGTTACGGGACAGGGGGCGCCCCTTCCTACAATGAGCAGTTCTTC. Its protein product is CASSYGTGGAPSYNEQFF.

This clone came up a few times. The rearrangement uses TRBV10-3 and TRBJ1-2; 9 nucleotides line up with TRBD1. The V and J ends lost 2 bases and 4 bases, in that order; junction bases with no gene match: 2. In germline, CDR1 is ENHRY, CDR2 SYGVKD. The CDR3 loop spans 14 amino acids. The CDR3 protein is CAISEMTGGYGYTF. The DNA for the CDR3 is TGTGCCATCAGTGAGATGACAGGGGGCTATGGCTACACCTTC.

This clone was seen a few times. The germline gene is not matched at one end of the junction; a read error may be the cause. CDR3 region: CASILQGYNEQFF. The CDR3 coding sequence is TGTGCTAGCATCCTCCAGGGTTACAATGAGCAGTTCTTC. This sequence joins TRBV7-7 and TRBJ2-1; D is possibly TRBD1 (5 bases). Per the germline V gene, CDR1 is SSHAT and CDR2 is FNYEAQ (reference sequence). The CDR3 sequence is 13 residues long.

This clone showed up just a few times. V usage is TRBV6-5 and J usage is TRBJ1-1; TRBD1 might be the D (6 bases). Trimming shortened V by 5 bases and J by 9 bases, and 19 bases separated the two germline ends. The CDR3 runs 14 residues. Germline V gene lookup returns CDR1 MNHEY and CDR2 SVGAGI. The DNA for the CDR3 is TGTGCCAGCAGTAAGATCGGGACACCTGAACAAGCTTTCTTT. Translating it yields CASSKIGTPEQAFF.

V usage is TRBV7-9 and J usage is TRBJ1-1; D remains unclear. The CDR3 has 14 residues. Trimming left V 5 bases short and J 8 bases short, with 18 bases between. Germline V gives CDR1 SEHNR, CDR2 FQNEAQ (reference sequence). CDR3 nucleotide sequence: TGTGCCAGCAGCGAGTCCGGGGTCCCGATCGAAGCTTTCTTT. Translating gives CASSESGVPIEAFF.

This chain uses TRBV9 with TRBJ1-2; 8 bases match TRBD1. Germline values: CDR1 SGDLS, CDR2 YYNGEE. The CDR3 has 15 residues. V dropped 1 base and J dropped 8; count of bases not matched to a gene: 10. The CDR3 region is CASSVLPQGATGYTF. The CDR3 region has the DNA TGTGCCAGCAGCGTACTACCCCAGGGGGCGACCGGCTACACCTTC.

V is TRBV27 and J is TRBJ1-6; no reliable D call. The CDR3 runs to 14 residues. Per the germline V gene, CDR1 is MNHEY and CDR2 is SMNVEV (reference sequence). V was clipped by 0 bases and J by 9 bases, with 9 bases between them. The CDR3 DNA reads TGTGCCAGCAGTTTATCGGCTACGGGTTCACCCCTCCACTTT. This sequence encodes CASSLSATGSPLHF.

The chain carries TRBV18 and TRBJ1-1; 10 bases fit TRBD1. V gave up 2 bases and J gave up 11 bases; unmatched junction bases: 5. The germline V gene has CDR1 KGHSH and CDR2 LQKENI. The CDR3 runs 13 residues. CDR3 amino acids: CASSPKTGGTAFF. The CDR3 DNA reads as TGTGCCAGCTCACCAAAGACAGGGGGCACGGCTTTCTTT.

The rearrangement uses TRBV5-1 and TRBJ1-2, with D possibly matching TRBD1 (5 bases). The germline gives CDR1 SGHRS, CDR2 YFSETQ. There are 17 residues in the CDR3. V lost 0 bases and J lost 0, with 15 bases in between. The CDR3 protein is CASSLDNIVRANYGYTF. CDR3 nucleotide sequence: TGCGCCAGCAGCTTGGATAACATAGTCAGGGCTAACTATGGCTACACCTTC.

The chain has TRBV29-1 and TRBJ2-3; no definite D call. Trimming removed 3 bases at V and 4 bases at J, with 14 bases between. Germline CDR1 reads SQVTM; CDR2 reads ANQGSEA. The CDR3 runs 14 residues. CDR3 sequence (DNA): TGCAGCGTTGACTCCGACTGGTACCCAGATACGCAGTATTTT. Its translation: CSVDSDWYPDTQYF.

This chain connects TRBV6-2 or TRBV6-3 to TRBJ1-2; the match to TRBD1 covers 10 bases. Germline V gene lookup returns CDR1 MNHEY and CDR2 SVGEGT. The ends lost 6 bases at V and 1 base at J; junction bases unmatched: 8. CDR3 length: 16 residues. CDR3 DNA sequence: TGTGCCAGCAGCGAAGGGACAGGGGAACGTAACTATGGCTACACCTTC. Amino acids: CASSEGTGERNYGYTF.

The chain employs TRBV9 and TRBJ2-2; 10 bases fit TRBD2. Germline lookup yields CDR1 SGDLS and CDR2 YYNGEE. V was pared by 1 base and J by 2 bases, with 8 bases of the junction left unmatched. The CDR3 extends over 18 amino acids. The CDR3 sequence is CASSVSVIAGGNTGELFF. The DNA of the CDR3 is TGTGCCAGCAGCGTAAGCGTAATAGCGGGGGGTAACACCGGGGAGCTGTTTTTT.

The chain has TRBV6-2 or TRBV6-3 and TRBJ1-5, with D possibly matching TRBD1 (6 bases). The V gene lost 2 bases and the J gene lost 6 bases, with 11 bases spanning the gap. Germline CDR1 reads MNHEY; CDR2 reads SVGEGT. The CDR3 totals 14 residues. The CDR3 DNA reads TGTGCCAGCAGTTACGGGGGGGCTGGTCAGCCCCAGCATTTT. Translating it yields CASSYGGAGQPQHF.

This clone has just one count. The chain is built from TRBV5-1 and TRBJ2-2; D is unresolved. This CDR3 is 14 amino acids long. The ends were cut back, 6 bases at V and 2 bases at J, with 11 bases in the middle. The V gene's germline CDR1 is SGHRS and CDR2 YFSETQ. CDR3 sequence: CASTYLENTGELFF. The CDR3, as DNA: TGCGCCAGCACCTACCTAGAAAACACCGGGGAGCTGTTTTTT.

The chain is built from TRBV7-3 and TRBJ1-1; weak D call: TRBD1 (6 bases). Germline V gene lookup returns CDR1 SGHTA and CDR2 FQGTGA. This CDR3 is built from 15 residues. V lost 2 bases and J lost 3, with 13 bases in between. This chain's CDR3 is CASSLGSAGDTEAFF. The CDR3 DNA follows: TGTGCCAGCAGCTTAGGTTCGGCAGGGGACACTGAAGCTTTCTTT.

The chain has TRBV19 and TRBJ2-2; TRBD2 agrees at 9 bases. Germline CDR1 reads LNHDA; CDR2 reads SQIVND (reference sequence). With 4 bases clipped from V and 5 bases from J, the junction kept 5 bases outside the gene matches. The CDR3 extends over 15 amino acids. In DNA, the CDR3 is TGTGCCAGTAGTAGCGGGGGGGCTCGGACCGGGGAGCTGTTTTTT. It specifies CASSSGGARTGELFF.

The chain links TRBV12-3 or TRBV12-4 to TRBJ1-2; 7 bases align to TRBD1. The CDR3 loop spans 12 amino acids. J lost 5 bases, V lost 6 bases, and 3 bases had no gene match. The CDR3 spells CASRTGKYGYTF. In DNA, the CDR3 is TGTGCCAGCAGGACAGGGAAATATGGCTACACCTTC.

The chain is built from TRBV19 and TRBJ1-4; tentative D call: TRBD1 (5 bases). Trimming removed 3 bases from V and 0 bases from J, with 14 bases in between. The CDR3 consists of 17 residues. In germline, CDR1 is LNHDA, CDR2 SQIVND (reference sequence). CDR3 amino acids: CASSIVAGSATNEKLFF. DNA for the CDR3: TGTGCCAGTAGTATCGTGGCAGGGTCGGCAACTAATGAAAAACTGTTTTTT.

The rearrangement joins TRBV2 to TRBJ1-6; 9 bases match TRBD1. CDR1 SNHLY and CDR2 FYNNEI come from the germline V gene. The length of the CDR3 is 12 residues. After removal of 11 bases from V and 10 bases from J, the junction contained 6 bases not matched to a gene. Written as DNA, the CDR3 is TGTGCCCTGGGACAGGGAGAGTCACCCCTCCACTTT. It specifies CALGQGESPLHF.

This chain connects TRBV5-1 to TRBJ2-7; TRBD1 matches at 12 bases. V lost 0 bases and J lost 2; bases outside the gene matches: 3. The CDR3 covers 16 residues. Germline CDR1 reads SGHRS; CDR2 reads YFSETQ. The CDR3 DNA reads TGCGCCAGCAGCTTGGTGGGGACAGGGGGCGCCTACGAGCAGTACTTC. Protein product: CASSLVGTGGAYEQYF.

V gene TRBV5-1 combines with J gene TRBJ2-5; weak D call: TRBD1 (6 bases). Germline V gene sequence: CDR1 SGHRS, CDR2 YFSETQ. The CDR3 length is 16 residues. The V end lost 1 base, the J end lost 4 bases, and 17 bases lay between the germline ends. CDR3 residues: CASSLWTAGGGETQYF. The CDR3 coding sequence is TGCGCCAGCAGCTTGTGGACAGCAGGTGGGGGAGAGACCCAGTACTTC.

CDR3 nucleotide sequence: TGTGCCAGCAGCCCCGCGGGTAAAGGGGGGAACACTGAAGCTTTCTTT. Residues: CASSPAGKGGNTEAFF. The chain recombines TRBV7-3 with TRBJ1-1; tentative D call: TRBD1 (6 bases). Per the germline V gene, CDR1 is SGHTA and CDR2 is FQGTGA. The CDR3 is 16 residues long. The V and J ends lost 5 bases and 1 base respectively, with 17 bases between them.

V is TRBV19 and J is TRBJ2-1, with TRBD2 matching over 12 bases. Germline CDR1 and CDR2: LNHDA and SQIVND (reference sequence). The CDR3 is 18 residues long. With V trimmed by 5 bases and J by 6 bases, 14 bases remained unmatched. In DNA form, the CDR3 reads TGTGCCAGTAGTCGCGATCATCCTCTAGCGGGGGGGCCCAATGAGCAGTTCTTC. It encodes CASSRDHPLAGGPNEQFF.